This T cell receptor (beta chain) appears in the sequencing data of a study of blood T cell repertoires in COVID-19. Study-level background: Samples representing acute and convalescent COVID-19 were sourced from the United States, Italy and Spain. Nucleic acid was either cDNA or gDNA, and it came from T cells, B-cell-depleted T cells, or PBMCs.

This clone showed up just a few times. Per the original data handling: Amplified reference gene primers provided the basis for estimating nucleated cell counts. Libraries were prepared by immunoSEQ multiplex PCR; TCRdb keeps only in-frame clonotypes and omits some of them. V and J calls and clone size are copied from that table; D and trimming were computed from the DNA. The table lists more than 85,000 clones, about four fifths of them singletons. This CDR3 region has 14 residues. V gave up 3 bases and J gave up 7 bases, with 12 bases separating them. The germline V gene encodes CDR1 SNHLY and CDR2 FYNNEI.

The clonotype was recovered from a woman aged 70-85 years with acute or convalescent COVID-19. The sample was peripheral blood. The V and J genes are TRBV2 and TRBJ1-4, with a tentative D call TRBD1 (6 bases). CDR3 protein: CASSDGGRVEKLFF. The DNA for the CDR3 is TGTGCCAGCAGTGACGGGGGGCGCGTTGAAAAACTGTTTTTT.